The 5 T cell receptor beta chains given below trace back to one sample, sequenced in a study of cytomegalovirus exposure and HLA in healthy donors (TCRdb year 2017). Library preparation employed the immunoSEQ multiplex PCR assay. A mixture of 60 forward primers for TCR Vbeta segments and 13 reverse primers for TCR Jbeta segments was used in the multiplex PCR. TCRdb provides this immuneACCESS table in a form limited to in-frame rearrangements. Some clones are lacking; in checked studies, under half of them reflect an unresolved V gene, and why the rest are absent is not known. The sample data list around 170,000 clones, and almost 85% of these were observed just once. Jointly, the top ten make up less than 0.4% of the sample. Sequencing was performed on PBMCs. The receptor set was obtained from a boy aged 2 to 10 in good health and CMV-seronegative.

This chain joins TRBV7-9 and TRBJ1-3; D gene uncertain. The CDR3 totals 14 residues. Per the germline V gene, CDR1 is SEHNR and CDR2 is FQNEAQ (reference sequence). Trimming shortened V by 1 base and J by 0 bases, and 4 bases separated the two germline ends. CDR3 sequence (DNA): TGTGCCAGCAGCTTAGGGAGCTCTGGAAACACCATATATTTT. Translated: CASSLGSSGNTIYF.

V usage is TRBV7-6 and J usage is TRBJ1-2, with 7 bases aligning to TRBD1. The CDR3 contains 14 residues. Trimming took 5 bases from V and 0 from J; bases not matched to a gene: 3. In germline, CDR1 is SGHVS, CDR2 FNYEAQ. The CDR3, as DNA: TGTGCCAGCAGCGTGGGACAGTCTAACTATGGCTACACCTTC. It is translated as CASSVGQSNYGYTF.

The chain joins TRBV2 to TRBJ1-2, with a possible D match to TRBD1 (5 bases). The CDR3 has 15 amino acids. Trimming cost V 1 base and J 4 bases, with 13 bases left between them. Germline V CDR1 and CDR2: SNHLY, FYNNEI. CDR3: CASSEEARASYGYTF. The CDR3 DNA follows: TGTGCCAGCAGTGAAGAGGCCAGGGCTAGCTATGGCTACACCTTC.

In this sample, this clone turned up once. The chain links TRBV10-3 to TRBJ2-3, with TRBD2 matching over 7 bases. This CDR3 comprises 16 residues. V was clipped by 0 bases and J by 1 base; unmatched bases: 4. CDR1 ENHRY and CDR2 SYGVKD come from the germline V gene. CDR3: CAISESIAGGTDTQYF. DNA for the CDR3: TGTGCCATCAGTGAGTCGATAGCGGGTGGCACAGATACGCAGTATTTT.

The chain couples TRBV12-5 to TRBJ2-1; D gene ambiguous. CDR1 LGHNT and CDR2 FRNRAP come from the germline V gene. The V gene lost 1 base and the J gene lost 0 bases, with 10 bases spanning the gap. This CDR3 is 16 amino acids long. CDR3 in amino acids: CASGLESVSSYNEQFF. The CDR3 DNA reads TGTGCTAGTGGTTTGGAATCCGTTAGCTCCTACAATGAGCAGTTCTTC.